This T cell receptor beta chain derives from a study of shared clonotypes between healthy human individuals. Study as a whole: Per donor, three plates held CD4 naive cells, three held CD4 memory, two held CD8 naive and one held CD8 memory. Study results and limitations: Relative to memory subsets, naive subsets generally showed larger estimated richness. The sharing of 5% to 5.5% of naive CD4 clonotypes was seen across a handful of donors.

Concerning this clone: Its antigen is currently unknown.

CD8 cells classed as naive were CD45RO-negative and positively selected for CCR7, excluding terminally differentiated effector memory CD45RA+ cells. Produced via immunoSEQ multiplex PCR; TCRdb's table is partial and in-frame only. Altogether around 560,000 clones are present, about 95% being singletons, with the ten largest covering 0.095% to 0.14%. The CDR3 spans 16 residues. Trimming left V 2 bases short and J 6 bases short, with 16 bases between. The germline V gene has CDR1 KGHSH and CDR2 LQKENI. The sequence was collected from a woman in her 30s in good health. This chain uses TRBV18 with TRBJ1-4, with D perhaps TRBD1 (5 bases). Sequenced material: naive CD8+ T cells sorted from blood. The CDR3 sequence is CASSPSRGEKDEKLFF. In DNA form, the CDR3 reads TGTGCCAGCTCACCATCTCGAGGGGAGAAGGATGAAAAACTGTTTTTT.